A selection of T cell receptor beta chains follows, all from one sample in a study of Ad26.COV2.S vaccination and SARS-CoV-2 variants. Profiling relied on immunoSEQ multiplex PCR, and the TCRdb table lists in-frame clones only, not all of them. The sample yields just over 350,000 clones, 90% to 95% seen once. Sequenced here: peripheral blood, sampled after recovery from COVID-19. The receptors stem from a human donor who had recovered from COVID-19. Both conserved end residues are part of each CDR3. Each record gives: V gene, D gene, J gene, clone size, CDR3 protein, CDR3 DNA. The D gene is left open where the match is weak. Clone size appears in some rows only: once, few, many, or a class for an expanded clone.

v_gene: TRBV2; d_gene: TRBD2; j_gene: TRBJ2-3; abundance: .; CDR3aa: CASMAPARGTRDTQYF; CDR3nt: TGTGCCAGCATGGCCCCGGCGCGGGGGACCCGAGATACGCAGTATTTT
v_gene: TRBV29-1; d_gene: .; j_gene: TRBJ1-1; abundance: .; CDR3aa: CSVHRANTEAFF; CDR3nt: TGCAGCGTCCACAGGGCGAACACTGAAGCTTTCTTT
v_gene: TRBV11-2; d_gene: .; j_gene: TRBJ1-2; abundance: .; CDR3aa: CASSLVGYGYTF; CDR3nt: TGTGCCAGCAGCCTGGTAGGGTATGGCTACACCTTC
v_gene: TRBV18; d_gene: TRBD1; j_gene: TRBJ1-2; abundance: .; CDR3aa: CASSPIDRGDTF; CDR3nt: TGTGCCAGCTCACCCATCGACAGGGGTGATACCTTC
v_gene: TRBV7-8; d_gene: TRBD2; j_gene: TRBJ2-1; abundance: .; CDR3aa: CASSLRLAPEQFF; CDR3nt: TGTGCCAGCAGCTTAAGACTAGCGCCTGAGCAGTTCTTC
v_gene: TRBV2; d_gene: .; j_gene: TRBJ1-6; abundance: .; CDR3aa: CASRVSGNNYNSPLHF; CDR3nt: TGTGCCAGCAGGGTTTCCGGGAATAACTATAATTCACCCCTCCACTTT
v_gene: TRBV11-2; d_gene: .; j_gene: TRBJ1-1; abundance: .; CDR3aa: CASSSPPGGLNTEAFF; CDR3nt: TGTGCCAGCAGCTCTCCTCCCGGGGGGCTGAACACTGAAGCTTTCTTT
v_gene: TRBV6-5; d_gene: .; j_gene: TRBJ2-5; abundance: .; CDR3aa: CASSSDPQETQYF; CDR3nt: TGTGCCAGCAGTTCGGACCCCCAAGAGACCCAGTACTTC
v_gene: TRBV2; d_gene: .; j_gene: TRBJ1-6; abundance: .; CDR3aa: CASMGGSYNSPLHF; CDR3nt: TGTGCCAGCATGGGGGGGTCCTATAATTCACCCCTCCACTTT
v_gene: TRBV7-8; d_gene: TRBD2; j_gene: TRBJ2-5; abundance: .; CDR3aa: CASSLQDPSGGDETQYF; CDR3nt: TGTGCCAGCAGCTTACAAGATCCTAGCGGGGGTGACGAGACCCAGTACTTC
v_gene: TRBV7-8; d_gene: .; j_gene: TRBJ2-7; abundance: .; CDR3aa: CASSLASVVPPSREQYF; CDR3nt: TGTGCCAGCAGCTTAGCTAGTGTTGTGCCGCCGTCCCGCGAGCAGTACTTC
v_gene: TRBV7-8; d_gene: .; j_gene: TRBJ1-5; abundance: .; CDR3aa: CASSFDSGYSNQPQHF; CDR3nt: TGTGCCAGCAGCTTCGACAGCGGCTATAGCAATCAGCCCCAGCATTTT
v_gene: TRBV7-3; d_gene: .; j_gene: TRBJ1-1; abundance: .; CDR3aa: CASRESGGADTEAFF; CDR3nt: TGTGCCAGCAGGGAGTCGGGGGGCGCCGACACTGAAGCTTTCTTT
v_gene: TRBV9; d_gene: TRBD2; j_gene: TRBJ2-7; abundance: .; CDR3aa: CASSSSGDSYEQYF; CDR3nt: TGTGCCAGCAGTAGTAGCGGGGACTCCTACGAGCAGTACTTC
v_gene: TRBV13; d_gene: TRBD1; j_gene: TRBJ1-4; abundance: .; CDR3aa: CASSLRQGDEKLFF; CDR3nt: TGTGCCAGCAGCTTGAGACAGGGTGATGAAAAACTGTTTTTT
v_gene: TRBV7-2; d_gene: .; j_gene: TRBJ1-6; abundance: .; CDR3aa: CASSYTRGSPLHF; CDR3nt: TGTGCCAGCAGCTACACCCGGGGTTCACCCCTCCACTTT
v_gene: TRBV11-2; d_gene: TRBD1; j_gene: TRBJ2-5; abundance: .; CDR3aa: CASSLVGRGREETQYF; CDR3nt: TGTGCCAGCAGCTTAGTAGGCAGGGGGAGAGAAGAGACCCAGTACTTC
v_gene: TRBV6-6; d_gene: .; j_gene: TRBJ1-1; abundance: once; CDR3aa: CASSYGAFF; CDR3nt: TGTGCCAGCAGTTACGGGGCTTTCTTT
v_gene: TRBV6-5; d_gene: TRBD1; j_gene: TRBJ2-7; abundance: few; CDR3aa: CASITGLGTAAEQYF; CDR3nt: TGTGCCAGCATCACCGGTTTAGGGACAGCCGCGGAGCAGTACTTC
v_gene: TRBV3-1/TRBV3-2; d_gene: .; j_gene: TRBJ1-5; abundance: few; CDR3aa: CASSQGGGSNQPQHF; CDR3nt: TGTGCCAGCAGCCAAGGTGGAGGGAGCAATCAGCCCCAGCATTTT
v_gene: TRBV5-5; d_gene: TRBD1; j_gene: TRBJ1-5; abundance: .; CDR3aa: CASSLNGQGAGQPQHF; CDR3nt: TGTGCCAGCAGCTTGAATGGACAGGGTGCGGGTCAGCCCCAGCATTTT
v_gene: TRBV10-3; d_gene: TRBD1; j_gene: TRBJ2-2; abundance: .; CDR3aa: CAAGQGKTGELFF; CDR3nt: TGTGCCGCGGGACAGGGAAAGACCGGGGAGCTGTTTTTT
v_gene: TRBV10-3; d_gene: TRBD1; j_gene: TRBJ1-1; abundance: .; CDR3aa: CAITGTGNTEAFF; CDR3nt: TGTGCCATCACCGGGACAGGGAACACTGAAGCTTTCTTT
v_gene: TRBV7-2; d_gene: .; j_gene: TRBJ2-7; abundance: .; CDR3aa: CASSLDYEQYF; CDR3nt: TGTGCCAGCAGCTTAGACTACGAGCAGTACTTC
v_gene: TRBV5-4; d_gene: .; j_gene: TRBJ2-2; abundance: few; CDR3aa: CASSLGGGANTGELFF; CDR3nt: TGTGCCAGCAGCTTGGGGGGCGGGGCGAACACCGGGGAGCTGTTTTTT
v_gene: TRBV27; d_gene: .; j_gene: TRBJ2-6; abundance: .; CDR3aa: CASSLRGGPSGANVLTF; CDR3nt: TGTGCCAGCAGTTTGAGGGGGGGTCCCTCTGGGGCCAACGTCCTGACTTTC
v_gene: TRBV5-1; d_gene: TRBD1; j_gene: TRBJ1-3; abundance: .; CDR3aa: CASSSRTGESGNTIYF; CDR3nt: TGCGCCAGCAGCTCGAGGACAGGGGAGTCTGGAAACACCATATATTTT
v_gene: TRBV6-5; d_gene: .; j_gene: TRBJ2-3; abundance: .; CDR3aa: CASRTIKTDTQYF; CDR3nt: TGTGCCAGCAGAACTATCAAGACAGATACGCAGTATTTT
v_gene: TRBV27; d_gene: .; j_gene: TRBJ1-5; abundance: .; CDR3aa: CASSWTGNQPQHF; CDR3nt: TGTGCCAGCAGTTGGACTGGCAATCAGCCCCAGCATTTT
v_gene: TRBV20-1; d_gene: TRBD2; j_gene: TRBJ2-1; abundance: .; CDR3aa: CSASTGGDNEQFF; CDR3nt: TGCAGTGCTAGTACTGGGGGGGACAATGAGCAGTTCTTC
v_gene: TRBV4-2; d_gene: .; j_gene: TRBJ1-4; abundance: once; CDR3aa: CASSLEGFFEKLFF; CDR3nt: TGTGCCAGCAGCTTGGAAGGGTTCTTTGAAAAACTGTTTTTT
v_gene: TRBV7-8; d_gene: .; j_gene: TRBJ1-1; abundance: .; CDR3aa: CASSLGGGYTEAFF; CDR3nt: TGTGCCAGCAGCTTAGGAGGGGGATACACTGAAGCTTTCTTT
v_gene: TRBV3-1/TRBV3-2; d_gene: TRBD1; j_gene: TRBJ1-2; abundance: .; CDR3aa: CASSQEGDRDYGYTF; CDR3nt: TGTGCCAGCAGCCAAGAAGGCGACAGGGACTATGGCTACACCTTC
v_gene: TRBV4-1; d_gene: .; j_gene: TRBJ1-5; abundance: .; CDR3aa: CASSQAPQGPGGNQPQHF; CDR3nt: TGCGCCAGCAGCCAAGCCCCCCAGGGGCCTGGGGGCAATCAGCCCCAGCATTTT
v_gene: TRBV7-2; d_gene: .; j_gene: TRBJ1-6; abundance: .; CDR3aa: CASRYPAGGAGNSPLHF; CDR3nt: TGTGCCAGCAGATACCCGGCCGGGGGGGCTGGGAATTCACCCCTCCACTTT
v_gene: TRBV10-1; d_gene: .; j_gene: TRBJ2-3; abundance: .; CDR3aa: CASSDISDTQYF; CDR3nt: TGCGCCAGCAGTGACATTTCAGATACGCAGTATTTT
v_gene: TRBV12-5; d_gene: .; j_gene: TRBJ2-1; abundance: .; CDR3aa: CASSLLGNEQFF; CDR3nt: TGTGCTAGTAGCCTGCTAGGAAATGAGCAGTTCTTC
v_gene: TRBV27; d_gene: TRBD2; j_gene: TRBJ2-2; abundance: .; CDR3aa: CASSFSLAGITNTGELFF; CDR3nt: TGTGCCAGCAGTTTCAGCCTAGCGGGGATCACGAACACCGGGGAGCTGTTTTTT
v_gene: TRBV7-9; d_gene: TRBD1; j_gene: TRBJ1-3; abundance: few; CDR3aa: CASSPPGQDRSGNTIYF; CDR3nt: TGTGCCAGCAGCCCCCCGGGACAGGACCGCTCTGGAAACACCATATATTTT
v_gene: TRBV10-3; d_gene: .; j_gene: TRBJ2-4; abundance: .; CDR3aa: CAISEEGNIQYF; CDR3nt: TGTGCCATCAGTGAAGAGGGAAACATTCAGTACTTC
v_gene: TRBV5-4; d_gene: .; j_gene: TRBJ1-5; abundance: .; CDR3aa: CASSSMPGQPQHF; CDR3nt: TGTGCCAGCAGCAGTATGCCGGGGCAGCCCCAGCATTTT
v_gene: TRBV6-5; d_gene: .; j_gene: TRBJ2-6; abundance: .; CDR3aa: CASSPLKPGANVLTF; CDR3nt: TGTGCCAGCAGTCCCCTAAAACCGGGGGCCAACGTCCTGACTTTC
v_gene: TRBV6-5; d_gene: .; j_gene: TRBJ1-2; abundance: .; CDR3aa: CASSYYRGGYGYTF; CDR3nt: TGTGCCAGCAGTTACTATCGGGGCGGCTATGGCTACACCTTC
v_gene: TRBV25-1; d_gene: TRBD1; j_gene: TRBJ1-2; abundance: .; CDR3aa: CASTGQGGSLYGYTF; CDR3nt: TGTGCCAGCACAGGACAGGGTGGGAGCCTCTATGGCTACACCTTC
v_gene: TRBV20-1; d_gene: TRBD1; j_gene: TRBJ2-1; abundance: .; CDR3aa: CSASLDRGNNDEQFF; CDR3nt: TGCAGTGCTAGTCTGGACAGGGGAAATAACGATGAGCAGTTCTTC
v_gene: TRBV24-1; d_gene: TRBD1; j_gene: TRBJ2-2; abundance: .; CDR3aa: CATSDSGQANTGELFF; CDR3nt: TGTGCCACCAGTGATTCTGGACAGGCTAACACCGGGGAGCTGTTTTTT
v_gene: TRBV29-1; d_gene: .; j_gene: TRBJ2-5; abundance: .; CDR3aa: CSVGVRARETQYF; CDR3nt: TGCAGCGTTGGAGTTCGGGCCCGGGAGACCCAGTACTTC
v_gene: TRBV6-5; d_gene: .; j_gene: TRBJ1-3; abundance: once; CDR3aa: CASSRAGGSHTIYF; CDR3nt: TGTGCCAGCAGTCGGGCGGGGGGCTCCCACACCATATATTTT
v_gene: TRBV5-1; d_gene: .; j_gene: TRBJ2-7; abundance: .; CDR3aa: CASSSPSRQEAYEQYF; CDR3nt: TGCGCCAGCAGCTCCCCATCCAGACAGGAAGCCTACGAGCAGTACTTC
v_gene: TRBV30; d_gene: .; j_gene: TRBJ2-7; abundance: .; CDR3aa: CAWGTLGSPYEQYF; CDR3nt: TGTGCCTGGGGGACACTAGGGTCTCCCTACGAGCAGTACTTC